The 32 T cell receptor beta chains below were found in one sample sequenced in a study of blood T cell repertoires in COVID-19. The data were produced by immunoSEQ multiplex PCR, yet TCRdb's version contains in-frame clones alone and is incomplete. The sample shows under 50,000 clones, more than 90% of them seen only once. Sequencing was done on a sample of peripheral blood. The receptors come from a man in his 70s with active COVID-19.

The chain is built from TRBV7-2 and TRBJ2-1; 7 nucleotides align to TRBD2. The CDR3 runs 14 residues. Losses at the gene ends were 3 bases for V and 6 bases for J; bases not matched to a gene: 5. Germline V lookup: CDR1 SGHTA, CDR2 FQGNSA. The CDR3 sequence: CASSLEGGSNEQFF. DNA for the CDR3: TGTGCCAGCAGCTTGGAGGGAGGGAGCAATGAGCAGTTCTTC.

This clone was seen once. The chain combines TRBV11-2 with TRBJ1-6, with TRBD1 identical over 9 bases. The J segment lost 6 bases and the V segment lost 4 bases, leaving 13 bases of the junction unmatched. This CDR3 is 18 amino acids long. Per germline, CDR1 SGHAT and CDR2 FQNNGV. The CDR3 nucleotides read TGTGCCAGCAGCTCACAGAGACGGGGACAGGGTGTTAATTCACCCCTCCACTTT. This translates into CASSSQRRGQGVNSPLHF.

The V gene is TRBV6-2 or TRBV6-3, the J gene TRBJ1-2; no clear D. Germline CDR1 MNHEY, CDR2 SVGEGT. The CDR3 is 12 amino acids. V lost 6 bases to trimming and J lost 5 bases, with 10 bases between them. The CDR3 is CASSYTGYGYTF. The CDR3 DNA reads TGTGCCAGCAGCTATACGGGGTATGGCTACACCTTC.

The CDR3 loop is CAWEPGQGINSPLHF. The CDR3 DNA reads as TGTGCCTGGGAACCGGGACAGGGGATCAATTCACCCCTCCACTTT. The chain links TRBV30 to TRBJ1-6, with 10 bases aligning to TRBD1. This CDR3 spans 15 amino acids. Per germline, CDR1 GTSNPN and CDR2 SVGIG (reference sequence). Losses at the gene ends were 5 bases for V and 7 bases for J; bases not matched to a gene: 8.

The gene calls are TRBV5-1 and TRBJ1-3; D is ambiguous. Trimming shortened V by 1 base and J by 2 bases, and 4 bases separated the two germline ends. The CDR3 contains 13 residues. Germline CDR1 and CDR2: SGHRS and YFSETQ. The CDR3 DNA reads as TGCGCCAGCAGCTTGAGCGCTGGAAACACCATATATTTT. Its protein product is CASSLSAGNTIYF. Drawing the rest from reference TRBV5-1 and TRBJ1-3, the complete variable domain is KAGVTQTPRYLIKTRGQQVTLSCSPISGHRSVSWYQQTPGQGLQFLFEYFSETQRNKGNFPGRFSGRQFSNSRSEMNVSTLELGDSALYLCASSLSAGNTIYFGEGSWLTVV.

This clone showed up just once. The CDR3 DNA sequence: TGTGCCAGCAGCCCAGTCCAACAGGGGATGGGTGAAGCTTTCTTT. The encoded protein is CASSPVQQGMGEAFF. The chain carries TRBV4-2 and TRBJ1-1; 7 positions agree with TRBD1. CDR3 length equals 15 residues. Germline V CDR1 and CDR2: LGHNA, YNFKEQ. J gave up 7 bases and V 4 bases, and 12 bases lay outside the gene matches.

This chain joins TRBV5-1 and TRBJ2-1; 11 nucleotides agree with TRBD2. Germline CDR1 and CDR2: SGHRS and YFSETQ. V lost 0 bases and J lost 12; bases outside the gene matches: 5. The CDR3 length is 14 residues. The CDR3 bases are TGCGCCAGCAGCTTGGTAGCGGGAGGGCCAGTGCAGTTCTTC. Its protein product is CASSLVAGGPVQFF.

This chain connects TRBV19 to TRBJ1-2; D is unresolved. Germline V gives CDR1 LNHDA, CDR2 SQIVND (reference sequence). The CDR3 has 15 amino acids. V lost 5 bases, J lost 5 bases, and 18 bases lay in between. The CDR3 DNA follows: TGTGCCAGTAGTGCCCGTGGAGGGATCCGGTATGGCTACACCTTC. Protein sequence: CASSARGGIRYGYTF.

Here the CDR3 DNA reads TGTGCCAGCAGCTTAGAGCGGGGGGCGCATGGCTACACCTTC. This sequence encodes CASSLERGAHGYTF. The chain couples TRBV7-2 to TRBJ1-2, with D maybe TRBD1 (6 bases). In germline, CDR1 is SGHTA, CDR2 FQGNSA. Trimming stripped 1 base from V and 6 bases from J, with 12 bases between. This CDR3 comprises 14 residues.

The chain combines TRBV3-1 (or the pseudogene TRBV3-2) with TRBJ2-1; D might be TRBD2 (6 bases). With 4 bases removed from V and 2 bases from J, the gap between germline ends came to 12 bases. The length of the CDR3 is 15 residues. CDR1 is LGHDT and CDR2 is YNNKEL in the germline V gene (reference sequence). CDR3 in amino acids: CASSRLSGPYNEQFF. The CDR3 nucleotides read TGTGCCAGCAGCCGCCTTAGCGGACCCTACAATGAGCAGTTCTTC.

The table lists this clone with a few counts. The chain employs TRBV27 and TRBJ2-7, with D hard to call. The CDR3 is 14 amino acids. Germline CDR1 and CDR2: MNHEY and SMNVEV (reference sequence). The V end was cut by 5 bases, the J end by 3 bases, with 14 bases between. The CDR3 bases are TGTGCCAGCAGTCCCTCCTATGCGGTCTACGAGCAGTACTTC. This codes for CASSPSYAVYEQYF.

The rearrangement links TRBV28 to TRBJ2-7; 11 bases are shared with TRBD1. CDR3 length equals 15 residues. V shed 3 bases and J 5 bases; nucleotides not matched to a gene: 6. Germline CDR1 reads MDHEN; CDR2 reads SYDVKM. The CDR3 DNA reads as TGTGCCAGCAGTTTCGGGGGGACAGGGGGTAACGAGCAGTACTTC. It specifies CASSFGGTGGNEQYF.

The rearrangement links TRBV4-3 to TRBJ1-1, with 8 bases identical to TRBD1. This CDR3 contains 15 residues. Germline CDR1 reads LGHNA; CDR2 reads YSLEER. V was pared by 0 bases and J by 7 bases, with 7 bases of the junction left unmatched. The CDR3 nucleotides read TGCGCCAGCAGCCAAGACGGCGGGACAGGACGTGAAGCTTTCTTT. Translating it yields CASSQDGGTGREAFF.

V gene TRBV11-3 combines with J gene TRBJ2-7; tentative D call: TRBD2 (5 bases). Germline CDR1 is SGHNT and CDR2 is YENEEA. The CDR3 covers 12 residues. V shed 4 bases and J shed 6 bases, with 10 bases lying between them. CDR3 bases: TGTGCCAGCAGCTCCGCGGGTTCCGAGCAGTACTTC. Translation: CASSSAGSEQYF.

The J gene is TRBJ1-2, the V gene TRBV7-9, with TRBD1 as a possible D gene (6 bases). The CDR3 totals 13 residues. V was cut by 1 base and J by 3 bases, with 6 bases left in between. Per germline, CDR1 SEHNR and CDR2 FQNEAQ (reference sequence). The CDR3, as DNA: TGTGCCAGCAGCTTAGGGACAGACTATGGCTACACCTTC. Translation: CASSLGTDYGYTF. The variable domain in full, with the rest retrieved from reference TRBV7-9 and TRBJ1-2, is DTGVSQNPRHKITKRGQNVTFRCDPISEHNRLYWYRQTLGQGPEFLTYFQNEAQLEKSRLLSDRFSAERPKGSFSTLEIQRTEQGDSAMYLCASSLGTDYGYTFGSGTRLTVV.

This clone is judged large. The CDR3 sequence: CASSVGDSGGYEQYF. CDR3 bases: TGTGCCAGCAGCGTAGGAGATAGCGGAGGTTACGAGCAGTACTTC. The rearrangement joins TRBV9 to TRBJ2-7; D is perhaps TRBD2 (6 bases). The CDR3 contains 15 residues. Germline V gene lookup returns CDR1 SGDLS and CDR2 YYNGEE. Trimming left V 0 bases short and J 4 bases short, with 14 bases between. Drawing the rest from reference TRBV9 and TRBJ2-7, the complete variable domain is DSGVTQTPKHLITATGQRVTLRCSPRSGDLSVYWYQQSLDQGLQFLIQYYNGEERAKGNILERFSAQQFPDLHSELNLSSLELGDSALYFCASSVGDSGGYEQYFGPGTRLTVT.

The chain has TRBV28 and TRBJ2-6; possible D gene TRBD2, 5 bases. Germline V lookup: CDR1 MDHEN, CDR2 SYDVKM. CDR3 length: 17 residues. V shed 2 bases and J shed 0 bases, with 11 bases lying between them. The CDR3 bases are TGTGCCAGCAGTTTACATGGACTTAGCTCTGGGGCCAACGTCCTGACTTTC. Its translation is CASSLHGLSSGANVLTF. Full variable domain (missing parts from reference TRBV28 and TRBJ2-6): DVKVTQSSRYLVKRTGEKVFLECVQDMDHENMFWYRQDPGLGLRLIYFSYDVKMKEKGDIPEGYSVSREKKERFSLILESASTNQTSMYLCASSLHGLSSGANVLTFGAGSRLTVL.

The V gene is TRBV19, the J gene TRBJ2-7; 11 nucleotides line up with TRBD1. There are 15 residues in the CDR3. Losses at the gene ends were 5 bases for V and 2 bases for J; bases not matched to a gene: 5. Germline V gene data show CDR1 as LNHDA and CDR2 as SQIVND (reference sequence). This CDR3 reads CASSLGQGVTYEQYF. DNA for the CDR3: TGTGCCAGTAGTTTGGGACAGGGGGTTACCTACGAGCAGTACTTC.

The rearrangement joins TRBV28 to TRBJ1-2; D is ambiguous. The CDR3 is 12 amino acids. Germline V gene lookup returns CDR1 MDHEN and CDR2 SYDVKM. V gave up 3 bases and J gave up 4 bases, with 6 bases separating them. In DNA, the CDR3 is TGTGCCAGCAGTTTGTCCAGCTATGGCTACACCTTC. Residues: CASSLSSYGYTF.

The chain links TRBV30 to TRBJ1-6, with a possible D match to TRBD1 (5 bases). Germline values: CDR1 GTSNPN, CDR2 SVGIG (reference sequence). Trimming cost V 0 bases and J 14 bases, with 11 bases left between them. The CDR3 has 12 residues. The CDR3 region has the DNA TGTGCCTGGAGTGTCCAGGGTGATGCCCTCCACTTT. Protein: CAWSVQGDALHF.

V and J are TRBV7-2 and TRBJ2-1; the D gene is possibly TRBD2 (6 bases). The CDR3 totals 15 residues. V was shortened by 7 bases and J by 8 bases, with 21 bases between the two germline ends. In germline, CDR1 is SGHTA, CDR2 FQGNSA. The CDR3 DNA reads TGTGCCAGCACCTTCGGGGTTGGGGGGATCGATGAGCAGTTCTTC. Translating it yields CASTFGVGGIDEQFF.

J is TRBJ1-5 and V is TRBV6-5, with 10 bases aligning to TRBD1. Per the germline V gene, CDR1 is MNHEY and CDR2 is SVGAGI. The CDR3 covers 15 residues. Unmatched junction bases numbered 4, after V lost 6 bases and J lost 2 bases. DNA of the CDR3: TGTGCCAGCAGACCCGGGACAGGGGGCAATCAGCCCCAGCATTTT. Residues: CASRPGTGGNQPQHF.

The V call is TRBV2, the J call TRBJ2-7; 9 bases line up with TRBD1. Germline V lookup: CDR1 SNHLY, CDR2 FYNNEI. The CDR3 is made up of 13 amino acids. V was pared by 6 bases and J by 2 bases, with 2 bases of the junction left unmatched. Here the CDR3 reads CASRGDRAYEQYF. The CDR3 nucleotides read TGTGCCAGCAGGGGGGACAGGGCCTACGAGCAGTACTTC.

The V call is TRBV6-5, the J call TRBJ2-7; 10 positions agree with TRBD1. The germline V gene encodes CDR1 MNHEY and CDR2 SVGAGI. The CDR3 covers 14 residues. The junction had 3 bases not matched to a gene; V was cut back by 4 bases and J by 3 bases. The CDR3 region is CASSLTGGDYEQYF. In DNA, the CDR3 is TGTGCCAGCAGTTTGACAGGGGGCGACTACGAGCAGTACTTC.

V is TRBV7-3 and J is TRBJ2-1; 10 nucleotides line up with TRBD1. V shed 6 bases and J 6 bases; nucleotides not matched to a gene: 5. Germline V gives CDR1 SGHTA, CDR2 FQGTGA. The CDR3 has 14 residues. CDR3 coding DNA: TGTGCCAGCAGTCGGGACAGGGGAGGCAATGAGCAGTTCTTC. It translates to CASSRDRGGNEQFF. Drawing the rest from reference TRBV7-3 and TRBJ2-1, the complete variable domain is GAGVSQTPSNKVTEKGKYVELRCDPISGHTALYWYRQSLGQGPEFLIYFQGTGAADDSGLPNDRFFAVRPEGSVSTLKIQRTERGDSAVYLCASSRDRGGNEQFFGPGTRLTVL.

The chain's CDR3 is CASSPRGPMGGNTIYF. CDR3 DNA: TGTGCCAGCTCACCACGAGGGCCTATGGGTGGAAACACCATATATTTT. This chain uses TRBV18 with TRBJ1-3; D is undetermined. Trimming took off 1 base at V and 3 bases at J, with 13 bases between the two ends. The CDR3 is 16 residues long. Germline CDR1 and CDR2: KGHSH and LQKENI.

The chain combines TRBV7-6 with TRBJ1-5; D gene unclear. The CDR3 length is 16 residues. Trimming stripped 2 bases from V and 0 bases from J, with 11 bases between. In germline, CDR1 is SGHVS, CDR2 FNYEAQ. The CDR3 region is CASSLIGGPSNQPQHF. The CDR3 DNA reads as TGTGCCAGCAGCTTAATCGGCGGTCCTAGCAATCAGCCCCAGCATTTT.

This sequence joins TRBV2 and TRBJ2-7; D is perhaps TRBD1 (6 bases). Germline CDR1 SNHLY, CDR2 FYNNEI. Trimming stripped 6 bases from V and 4 bases from J, with 13 bases between. The CDR3 length is 13 residues. The CDR3 here is CASSALQGYEQYF. The CDR3, as DNA: TGTGCCAGCAGCGCTCTACAGGGATACGAGCAGTACTTC.

This rearrangement joins TRBV5-5 to TRBJ1-5, with 7 bases lining up with TRBD1. V trimming: 4 bases; J trimming: 1 base; junction bases outside the gene matches: 8. The CDR3 runs to 16 residues. Germline CDR1 is SGHKS and CDR2 is YYEKEE (reference sequence). The CDR3 sequence is CASSRQPGQSNQPQHF. Written as DNA, the CDR3 is TGTGCCAGCAGCCGGCAGCCGGGACAGAGCAATCAGCCCCAGCATTTT.

Comments on this clone: This specimen includes other DNA sequences encoding the same CDR3. The V gene is TRBV18, the J gene TRBJ2-5, with D possibly matching TRBD1 (6 bases). There are 13 residues in the CDR3. The germline V and J ends were trimmed by 2 bases and 3 bases, with 7 bases remaining between them. CDR1 is KGHSH and CDR2 is LQKENI in the germline V gene. DNA for the CDR3: TGTGCCAGCTCACCAAGACAGGAAGAGACCCAGTACTTC. This translates into CASSPRQEETQYF.

The gene calls are TRBV28 and TRBJ2-2; no clear D gene. The CDR3 loop spans 16 amino acids. The V gene's germline CDR1 is MDHEN and CDR2 SYDVKM. Trimming took off 1 base at V and 4 bases at J, with 13 bases between the two ends. The CDR3 region has the DNA TGTGCCAGCAGTTTATTTGGTGGAGCCAGCACCGGGGAGCTGTTTTTT. This codes for CASSLFGGASTGELFF.

The J gene is TRBJ2-3, the V gene TRBV18; TRBD2 is a possible D gene (6 bases). Germline V CDR1 and CDR2: KGHSH, LQKENI. Trimming stripped 1 base from V and 2 bases from J, with 10 bases between. The CDR3 consists of 15 residues. The CDR3 is CASSPLAGSTDTQYF. The CDR3 DNA reads as TGTGCCAGCTCACCACTCGCGGGGTCCACAGATACGCAGTATTTT.